This TCR beta chain was sequenced in a study of CD8 T cells in Susac syndrome. Study at large: Of the sequenced Susac syndrome patients, roughly six had active disease and eight were in remission.

Sequencing of TCR beta drew on CD8+ and CD4+ T cells from blood. Trimming left V 4 bases short and J 1 base short, with 15 bases between. Per germline, CDR1 SGDLS and CDR2 YYNGEE. This CDR3 comprises 17 residues. RNA amounts of roughly 0.45 to 1 ug underwent reverse transcription with random hexamers. From the immunoSEQ multiplex PCR reads, TCRdb called clonotypes with MiXCR, one entry per CDR3 protein. The sample lists 130,000 or so distinct CDR3 sequences; 96% were seen once. Sequencing was carried out using CD4+ T cells from PBMCs. The chain couples TRBV9 to TRBJ2-6; weak D call: TRBD2 (6 bases). This TCR came from a human donor with Susac syndrome. The CDR3 DNA follows: TGTGCCAGCAGCCCCAGAGACGGACTATCTGGGGCCAACGTCCTGACTTTC. It translates to CASSPRDGLSGANVLTF.